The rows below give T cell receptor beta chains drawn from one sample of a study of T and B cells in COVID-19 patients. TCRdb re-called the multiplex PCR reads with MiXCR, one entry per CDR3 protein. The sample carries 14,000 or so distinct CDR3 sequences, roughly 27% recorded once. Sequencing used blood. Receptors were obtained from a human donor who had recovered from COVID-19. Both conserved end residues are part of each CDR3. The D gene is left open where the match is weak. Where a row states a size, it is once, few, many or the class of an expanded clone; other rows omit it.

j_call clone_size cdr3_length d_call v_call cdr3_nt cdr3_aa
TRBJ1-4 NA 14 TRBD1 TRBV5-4 TGTGCCAGCAGCTGGACAGGGGTTAATGAAAAACTGTTTTTT CASSWTGVNEKLFF
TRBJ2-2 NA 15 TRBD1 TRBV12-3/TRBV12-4 TGTGCCAGCACCTGGACAGGGGTCCTCACCGGGGAGCTGTTTTTT CASTWTGVLTGELFF
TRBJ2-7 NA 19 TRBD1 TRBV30 TGTGCCTGGAGTGTAGGGGACAGGGCCGCCTCCCTTTTATCCTACGAGCAGTACTTC CAWSVGDRAASLLSYEQYF
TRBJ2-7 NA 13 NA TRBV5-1 TGCGCCAGCAGCTGGGACGGTTCCTACGAGCAGTACTTC CASSWDGSYEQYF
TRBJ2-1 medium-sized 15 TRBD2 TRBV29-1 TGCAGCGTTGGGGATCGGCGGGGGGGCCGCTATGAGCAGTTCTTC CSVGDRRGGRYEQFF
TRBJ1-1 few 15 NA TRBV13 TGTGCCAGCAGTCAGACCACAGAGTTGAACACTGAAGCTTTCTTT CASSQTTELNTEAFF
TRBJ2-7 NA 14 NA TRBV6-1 TGTGCCAGCTCCCCAGGCGGAACCTCCTACGAGCAGTACTTC CASSPGGTSYEQYF
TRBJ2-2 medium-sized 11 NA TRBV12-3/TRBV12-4 TGTGCCAGCCGTAGGATCGGGGAGCTGTTTTTT CASRRIGELFF
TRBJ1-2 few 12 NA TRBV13 TGTGCCAGCAGTCCACAGGGCTTAGGCTACACCTTC CASSPQGLGYTF
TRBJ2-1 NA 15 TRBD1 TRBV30 TGTGCCTGGAGTGGGGACAGTCCACGCTACAATGAGCAGTTCTTC CAWSGDSPRYNEQFF
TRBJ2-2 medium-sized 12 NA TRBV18 TGTGCCAGCTCACCGAAGTCCGGGGAGCTGTTTTTT CASSPKSGELFF
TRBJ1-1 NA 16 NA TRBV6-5 TGTGCCAGCAGTTATCCTCAGGGGCAGGGGAGCACTGAAGCTTTCTTT CASSYPQGQGSTEAFF
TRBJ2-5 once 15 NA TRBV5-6 TGCGCCAGCAGCAGACTGGAGGGGGCCGGCGAGACCCAGTACTTC CASSRLEGAGETQYF
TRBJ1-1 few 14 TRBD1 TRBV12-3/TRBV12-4 TGTGCCAGCAGACCGGACAGGGGAGTTACTGAAGCTTTCTTT CASRPDRGVTEAFF
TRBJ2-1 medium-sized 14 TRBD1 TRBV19 TGTGCCAGTAGTACAGGGGGCTTATCGAATGAGCAGTTCTTC CASSTGGLSNEQFF
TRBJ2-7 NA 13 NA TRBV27 TGTGCCACCGCTAGGGGGTTGTCGTACGAGCAGTACTTC CATARGLSYEQYF
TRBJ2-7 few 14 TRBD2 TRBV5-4 TGTGCCAGCTCCCAAGCGGGAGCCCCCTACGAGCAGTACTTC CASSQAGAPYEQYF